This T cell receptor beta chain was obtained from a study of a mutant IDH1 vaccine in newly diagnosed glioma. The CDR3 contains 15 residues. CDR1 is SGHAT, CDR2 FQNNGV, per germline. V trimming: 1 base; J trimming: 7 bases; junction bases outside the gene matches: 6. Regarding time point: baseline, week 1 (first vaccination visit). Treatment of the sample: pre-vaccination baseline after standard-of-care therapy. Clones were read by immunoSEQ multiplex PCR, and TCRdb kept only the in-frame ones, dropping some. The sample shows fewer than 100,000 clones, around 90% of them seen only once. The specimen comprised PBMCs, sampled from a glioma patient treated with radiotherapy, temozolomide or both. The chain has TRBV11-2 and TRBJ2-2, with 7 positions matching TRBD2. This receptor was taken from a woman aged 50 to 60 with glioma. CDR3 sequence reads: CASSLAASGYGELFF. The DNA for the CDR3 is TGTGCCAGCAGCTTAGCGGCTAGCGGTTACGGGGAGCTGTTTTTT. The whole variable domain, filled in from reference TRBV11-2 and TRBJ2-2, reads EAGVAQSPRYKIIEKRQSVAFWCNPISGHATLYWYQQILGQGPKLLIQFQNNGVVDDSQLPKDRFSAERLKGVDSTLKIQPAKLEDSAVYLCASSLAASGYGELFFGEGSRLTVL.